Listed below are T cell receptor beta chains from one sample, sequenced in a study of beta chain features in type 1 diabetes. Only in-frame clones appear in the TCRdb table, and some are missing; sequencing was by immunoSEQ multiplex PCR. The repertoire holds just over 450,000 clones, with around 30% as singletons. The sample comprised naive CD4+ T cells from blood. All receptors come from a man aged 18-30 years in good health. Each CDR3 is given with its conserved first and last residue. The D gene is left open where the match is weak. Clone size appears in some rows only: once, few, many, or a class for an expanded clone.

TRBJ1-5 once TRBV9 - CASSAGVFDNQPQHF TGTGCCAGCAGCGCCGGGGTCTTTGACAATCAGCCCCAGCATTTT
TRBJ2-6 few TRBV5-6 - CASSPSHSSGANVLTF TGTGCCAGCAGCCCGAGTCACAGTTCGGGGGCCAACGTCCTGACTTTC
TRBJ2-3 few TRBV20-1 - CSGTITDTQYF TGCAGTGGCACGATTACCGATACGCAGTATTTT
TRBJ2-1 few TRBV9 TRBD2 CASSGELAGSRFF TGTGCCAGCAGCGGGGAGCTAGCGGGCTCGCGGTTCTTC
TRBJ2-7 few TRBV4-1 - CASSRDGVHNF TGCGCCAGCAGCCGAGACGGAGTGCATAACTTC
TRBJ1-4 few TRBV30 - CAWSRGPNEKLFF TGTGCCTGGAGTCGTGGGCCGAATGAAAAACTGTTTTTT
TRBJ2-2 few TRBV9 - CASSVAPNTGELFF TGTGCCAGCAGCGTAGCTCCAAACACCGGGGAGCTGTTTTTT
TRBJ2-7 - TRBV29-1 - CSVGDAGETYEQYF TGCAGCGTTGGCGACGCAGGAGAGACCTACGAGCAGTACTTC
TRBJ2-4 - TRBV15 - CATSRRVGVDIQYF TGTGCCACCAGCAGGCGGGTAGGAGTGGACATTCAGTACTTC
TRBJ2-5 - TRBV30 TRBD2 CAWSAHRSGGRRETQYF TGTGCCTGGAGTGCACACCGAAGCGGCGGGAGGCGCGAGACCCAGTACTTC
TRBJ2-1 - TRBV14 - CASSLLVNYNEQFF TGTGCCAGCAGCCTCCTCGTCAATTACAATGAGCAGTTCTTC
TRBJ2-3 - TRBV4-3 - CASSQEQRSDTQYF TGCGCCAGCAGCCAAGAACAGCGATCTGATACGCAGTATTTT
TRBJ2-3 few TRBV14 - CASSQGRDTQYF TGTGCCAGCAGCCAAGGGCGAGATACGCAGTATTTT
TRBJ2-1 once TRBV5-4 TRBD2 CASSLSGSGIEDEQFF TGTGCCAGCAGCTTGTCGGGAAGCGGGATTGAGGATGAGCAGTTCTTC
TRBJ2-3 - TRBV4-2 TRBD2 CASSLAGGADTQYF TGTGCCAGCAGCCTAGCGGGAGGGGCAGATACGCAGTATTTT
TRBJ2-7 - TRBV28 TRBD1 CASSYDRGTGPYEQYF TGTGCCAGCAGTTATGACAGGGGAACGGGTCCCTACGAGCAGTACTTC
TRBJ2-7 few TRBV2 TRBD2 CAINELAGRPEQYF TGTGCCATCAACGAACTAGCGGGGCGCCCCGAGCAGTACTTC
TRBJ2-3 - TRBV30 TRBD1 CAWVRDRGPDTQYF TGTGCCTGGGTCCGGGACAGGGGCCCAGATACGCAGTATTTT
TRBJ2-3 few TRBV5-1 - CASKPGHQVADTQYF TGCGCCAGCAAACCGGGACACCAAGTCGCAGATACGCAGTATTTT
TRBJ2-1 - TRBV19 TRBD2 CASRKNVGGELYNEQFF TGTGCCAGTAGGAAAAACGTGGGAGGGGAACTCTACAATGAGCAGTTCTTC
TRBJ2-1 few TRBV30 TRBD2 CAWSVTGGGEQFF TGTGCCTGGAGTGTTACGGGGGGAGGTGAGCAGTTCTTC
TRBJ2-6 few TRBV6-5 - CASSRPGPGANVLTF TGTGCCAGCAGTAGGCCAGGTCCCGGGGCCAACGTCCTGACTTTC
TRBJ2-7 - TRBV6-5 - CASSYSTNEQYF TGTGCCAGCAGTTACTCGACAAACGAGCAGTACTTC
TRBJ2-5 - TRBV7-8 - CASNRVPRGPKGETQYF TGTGCCAGCAACAGAGTACCCCGGGGCCCCAAGGGAGAGACCCAGTACTTC
TRBJ1-2 - TRBV10-2 - CASRPDVGHGDGYTF TGCGCCAGCAGACCGGATGTGGGGCACGGAGATGGCTACACCTTC
TRBJ2-1 - TRBV30 TRBD1 CAWRPLQGLRYEQFF TGTGCCTGGAGGCCCCTACAGGGGCTCCGCTATGAGCAGTTCTTC
TRBJ2-7 - TRBV30 - CAWSVRRSSYEQYF TGTGCCTGGAGTGTACGTCGCAGCTCCTACGAGCAGTACTTC
TRBJ2-3 few TRBV29-1 - CSVEAGTDTQYF TGCAGCGTTGAGGCCGGCACAGATACGCAGTATTTT
TRBJ2-1 - TRBV6-5 TRBD1 CASSWDRGPPNQQFF TGTGCCAGCAGTTGGGACAGGGGGCCACCCAATCAGCAGTTCTTC
TRBJ2-3 - TRBV30 - CAWSSSGTDTQYF TGTGCCTGGAGTTCTAGCGGCACAGATACGCAGTATTTT
TRBJ2-3 - TRBV13 - CASSLRGSDTQYF TGTGCCAGCAGCTTAAGGGGATCAGATACGCAGTATTTT
TRBJ2-3 few TRBV30 TRBD1 CAWSDRGRADTQYF TGTGCCTGGAGTGACAGGGGGAGAGCAGATACGCAGTATTTT
TRBJ1-2 - TRBV30 - CAWSIHRLGYANYGYTF TGTGCCTGGAGTATACACAGGCTAGGGTATGCTAACTATGGCTACACCTTC
TRBJ2-4 - TRBV28 TRBD2 CASSLYREADQYF TGTGCCAGCAGTTTATACCGGGAGGCCGATCAGTACTTC
TRBJ1-1 - TRBV27 - CASSLNWGETEAFF TGTGCCAGCAGTTTAAATTGGGGAGAGACTGAAGCTTTCTTT
TRBJ1-1 - TRBV4-3 - CASSQERQGFTEAFF TGCGCCAGCAGCCAAGAACGTCAGGGGTTCACTGAAGCTTTCTTT
TRBJ1-3 - TRBV30 - CAWNSRLGNTIYF TGTGCCTGGAATTCCAGGCTTGGAAACACCATATATTTT
TRBJ1-2 - TRBV15 - CATRRDISYTF TGTGCCACCAGAAGGGACATCAGCTACACCTTC
TRBJ2-5 few TRBV7-9 - CASSLLETQYF TGTGCCAGCAGCTTACTGGAGACCCAGTACTTC
TRBJ2-5 few TRBV5-4 - CASSPGGPRAAETQYF TGTGCCAGCAGCCCTGGCGGGCCCAGGGCGGCAGAGACCCAGTACTTC
TRBJ2-5 - TRBV5-6 - CASSLGIPDTPQETQYF TGTGCCAGCAGCTTGGGAATCCCGGATACTCCGCAAGAGACCCAGTACTTC
TRBJ2-3 few TRBV25-1 - CASSESTDTQYF TGTGCCAGCAGTGAATCTACAGATACGCAGTATTTT
TRBJ2-6 few TRBV9 - CASSPLSGANVLTF TGTGCCAGCAGCCCCCTCTCTGGGGCCAACGTCCTGACTTTC